This TCR beta chain was identified in a study of blood T cells in healthy people across ages (dated by TCRdb to 2013 to 2016). Study-level background: In model experiments, roughly one uniquely barcoded TCR beta cDNA molecule per two T cells was captured by template switching. To track age-related changes in TCR beta repertoire diversity, the study relied on deep sequencing normalized with unique cDNA molecular identifiers. Four age groups were formed from the donors: young (average around 15 years), middle-aged (around 39), aged (roughly 58) and long-lived (roughly 88). To avoid experimental bias, donors of different ages were randomly spread across the sequencing lanes. Two additional independent replicas of 1 million unique cDNA reads from the same blood draw were analyzed for two donors (one aged 18 to 29 and one aged 80 or older).

Compared with germline, V lacks 5 bases and J lacks 6 bases; bases without a gene match: 4. The germline V gene yields MDHEN for CDR1 and SYDVKM for CDR2. Spanning cysteine to phenylalanine, the CDR3 consists of 14 amino acids. The read is trimmed to its CDR3 DNA, 42 bases read in frame from base 1. Study-wide findings and limitations: Estimates of total diversity based on one million sequenced T cells were considered lower bounds and underestimates. As age increased, observed TCR beta diversity per million T cells dropped in a roughly linear way, and a significant reduction was already evident by age 40. Because the CMV infection status of the donors was unknown, age-related changes in expanded clonotypes may potentially have been confounded. Because profiling used bulk unsorted PBMCs, naive and antigen-experienced compartments could not be compared conclusively. Observed TCR beta diversity correlated strongly with the percentage of naive T cells measured by flow cytometry. Compared with the aged group, the long-lived group had more naive CD4+ T cells, fewer expanded clones and increased TCR diversity, suggesting age selection.

The donors were 40 or so Caucasian individuals from Russia, aged roughly 6 to 100 years, who were systemically healthy. Each donor gave around 9 milliliters of peripheral blood, collected into EDTA-treated Vacutainer tubes. PBMCs were isolated by Ficoll-Paque density-gradient centrifugation, with at least 6.5 million obtained per sample. Trizol reagent was used to extract total RNA from the PBMCs, yielding at least 6 micrograms per sample. For every donor, an aliquot of PBMCs went through flow cytometry to measure the percentages of naive CD45RAhigh/CD27high T cells. Receptors were amplified or captured by 5' RACE. Sequencing was carried out with an Illumina HiSeq 2500. The second PCR ran for roughly 6 to 11 cycles and used a J-beta primer mix along with a sample-barcoded 5' primer. A template-switch 5' adaptor carrying 12 random nucleotides introduced a unique molecular identifier onto each TCR beta cDNA molecule. Each sample yielded at least 3 million CDR3-containing paired-end reads. First-strand cDNA synthesis was performed from all RNA using the Mint cDNA synthesis kit, with priming by a TRBC-specific oligonucleotide. All cDNA was treated with uracil-DNA glycosylase and then went through a first 18-cycle PCR with the universal primers M1SS and BC2_uni_R. The authors' pipeline ran thus. Each sample was normalized by randomly selecting 1 million high-quality reads, each carrying a distinct molecular identifier. Instead of being binned into consensus sequences, reads that shared molecular identifiers were thrown out. MiTCR, run with a Q25 quality threshold and the strictest error-elimination algorithm, handled CDR3 identification, clonotype clustering and error correction. A nonparametric unseen species model with Euler transformation was used to estimate lower-bound total TCR beta diversity. TCRdb ran its own pipeline on the public reads, namely fastp trimming at Q25 and MiXCR clone calling, and kept in-frame beta chains. Each CDR3 protein appears once, grouped with its most common genes and DNA. For this entry, the V and J calls and clone size follow TCRdb and not the study's own pipeline. The sample table records about 650,000 distinct CDR3 sequences; 32% of these occur just once. Approximately 15% of the sample goes to the ten largest clones.

In the case of this clonotype: Its specific antigen is unknown. No qualities accompany the bases; no much larger clone lies one base away.

Input material: blood. The V and J genes are TRBV28 and TRBJ2-1; TRBD1 lines up with 10 middle nucleotides. The TCR sequence derives from a woman older than 75 in good health. Donor details come from another sample of the same person, matched by shared clones. CDR3 protein: CASSRGQGCNEQFF. The sequenced DNA is TGTGCCAGCAGTAGGGGACAGGGGTGCAATGAGCAGTTCTTC.